The 4 T cell receptor beta chains given below trace back to one sample, sequenced in a study of blood T cell repertoires in COVID-19 (dated by TCRdb to between 2020 and 2021). The library was obtained by the immunoSEQ multiplex PCR assay. Held by TCRdb, this immuneACCESS table contains in-frame sequences only and omits some clones. Under half of the omission traces to an unresolved V gene where checked; the cause of the rest is unknown. Counted in this sample were fewer than 200,000 clones; over 80% of them appeared once. Roughly 9.1% of the sample lies in the top ten. Material for sequencing was peripheral blood. Every receptor here comes from a woman older than 75 with active or convalescent COVID-19.

V is TRBV19 and J is TRBJ1-3; a possible D gene is TRBD1 (5 bases). V was clipped by 2 bases and J by 0 bases, with 14 bases between them. The CDR3 covers 17 residues. Germline CDR1 and CDR2: LNHDA and SQIVND (reference sequence). This CDR3 is CASSIPSKGDSGNTIYF. As DNA, the CDR3 is TGTGCCAGTAGTATACCGTCCAAAGGGGACTCTGGAAACACCATATATTTT. Together with reference TRBV19 and TRBJ1-3, the CDR3 gives the full variable domain: DGGITQSPKYLFRKEGQNVTLSCEQNLNHDAMYWYRQDPGQGLRLIYYSQIVNDFQKGDIAEGYSVSREKKESFPLTVTSAQKNPTAFYLCASSIPSKGDSGNTIYFGEGSWLTVV.

The gene calls are TRBV13 and TRBJ2-3; 10 bases match TRBD2. The CDR3 consists of 19 residues. Trimming cost V 0 bases and J 0 bases; bases outside gene matches: 9. Germline CDR1 reads PRHDT; CDR2 reads FYEKMQ (reference sequence). CDR3 in amino acids: CASSLGLSSGSASTDTQYF. CDR3 nucleotides: TGTGCCAGCAGCTTAGGCCTCTCTAGCGGGAGTGCTAGCACAGATACGCAGTATTTT. The full variable domain, in which reference TRBV13 and TRBJ2-3 provide the parts outside the CDR3, is AAGVIQSPRHLIKEKRETATLKCYPIPRHDTVYWYQQGPGQDPQFLISFYEKMQSDKGSIPDRFSAQQFSDYHSELNMSSLELGDSALYFCASSLGLSSGSASTDTQYFGPGTRLTVL.

This clone was detected only a few times. V is TRBV13 and J is TRBJ1-5; a possible D gene is TRBD1 (5 bases). V gave up 4 bases and J gave up 8 bases, with 21 bases separating them. Germline V gene lookup returns CDR1 PRHDT and CDR2 FYEKMQ (reference sequence). The CDR3 loop spans 16 amino acids. The DNA of the CDR3 is TGTGCCAGCAGCTGGGGAGGGGTCAGGGCGTCTGAGCCCCAGCATTTT. Its protein is CASSWGGVRASEPQHF. Full variable domain (rest looked up from reference TRBV13 and TRBJ1-5): AAGVIQSPRHLIKEKRETATLKCYPIPRHDTVYWYQQGPGQDPQFLISFYEKMQSDKGSIPDRFSAQQFSDYHSELNMSSLELGDSALYFCASSWGGVRASEPQHFGDGTRLSIL.

V gene TRBV5-1 combines with J gene TRBJ2-2, with D possibly TRBD1 on 6 matching bases. V was shortened by 0 bases and J by 6 bases, with 15 bases between the two germline ends. There are 16 residues in the CDR3. Germline CDR1 is SGHRS and CDR2 is YFSETQ. CDR3 residues: CASSLVGRGQAGELFF. In DNA form, the CDR3 reads TGCGCCAGCAGCTTGGTTGGCAGGGGTCAGGCCGGGGAGCTGTTTTTT.